A single sample gave rise to the 31 T cell receptor beta chains below, sequenced in a study of blood T cell repertoires in COVID-19. The data were produced by immunoSEQ multiplex PCR, yet TCRdb's version contains in-frame clones alone and is incomplete. The sample carries tens of thousands of clones, approximately 78% recorded once. Sequencing input: peripheral blood. The source of these receptors is a man aged 55 to 70 in a cohort sampled during active COVID-19.

This chain joins TRBV18 and TRBJ2-7, with 15 positions matching TRBD2. The germline V gene has CDR1 KGHSH and CDR2 LQKENI. V trimming: 3 bases; J trimming: 3 bases; junction bases outside the gene matches: 3. This CDR3 contains 16 residues. The CDR3 DNA reads as TGTGCCAGCTCACCGGGACTAGCGGGGGGAGGCTACGAGCAGTACTTC. Its protein is CASSPGLAGGGYEQYF.

The chain carries TRBV9 and TRBJ2-7; TRBD2 agrees at 9 bases. V was clipped by 0 bases and J by 3 bases; unmatched bases: 1. Germline loops: CDR1 SGDLS, CDR2 YYNGEE. The length of the CDR3 is 14 residues. CDR3 nucleotide sequence: TGTGCCAGCAGCGTAGGCGGGGGGGGCTACGAGCAGTACTTC. Encoded protein: CASSVGGGGYEQYF.

This clone has more than one count but fewer than ten. CDR3 sequence reads: CSVDNSGDEQYF. CDR3 bases: TGCAGCGTTGACAACAGCGGCGACGAGCAGTACTTC. The chain combines TRBV29-1 with TRBJ2-7; tentative D call: TRBD2 (5 bases). CDR3 length: 12 residues. Germline assignment: CDR1 SQVTM and CDR2 ANQGSEA. V was trimmed by 3 bases and J by 5 bases, leaving 11 bases between them.

The V and J genes are TRBV7-2 and TRBJ2-1; possibly TRBD1 for D (6 bases). Trimming took 3 bases from V and 5 from J, leaving 8 bases between them. The CDR3 runs 13 residues. The V gene's germline CDR1 is SGHTA and CDR2 FQGNSA. CDR3 sequence: CASSFGQNNEQFF. The CDR3 nucleotides read TGTGCCAGCAGCTTCGGACAGAACAATGAGCAGTTCTTC.

The chain combines TRBV4-1 with TRBJ2-1; D ambiguous. Trimming left V 1 base short and J 4 bases short, with 8 bases between. Germline V gene lookup returns CDR1 MGHRA and CDR2 YSYEKL. The CDR3 sequence is 14 residues long. CDR3 protein: CASSQGGDYNEQFF. In DNA, the CDR3 is TGCGCCAGCAGCCAAGGAGGAGATTACAATGAGCAGTTCTTC.

This clone was counted once. The J gene is TRBJ2-7, the V gene TRBV29-1; the match to TRBD1 covers 7 bases. The V gene's germline CDR1 is SQVTM and CDR2 ANQGSEA. Trimming at V came to 5 bases and at J to 6 bases, leaving 19 bases not matched to a gene. The CDR3 is made up of 16 amino acids. The CDR3 coding sequence is TGCAGCGTTTCCCCCTCTATTGGTACAGGGGTCTCCGAGCAGTACTTC. This translates into CSVSPSIGTGVSEQYF.

The V gene is TRBV7-6, the J gene TRBJ2-7, with 9 bases lining up with TRBD1. Germline V gene sequence: CDR1 SGHVS, CDR2 FNYEAQ. V lost 5 bases and J lost 4; bases outside the gene matches: 6. This CDR3 has 14 amino acids. The CDR3 DNA reads as TGTGCCAGCAGCCCCACGGGACAGGGATACGAGCAGTACTTC. Translated: CASSPTGQGYEQYF.

V is TRBV5-1 and J is TRBJ2-7, with 9 bases that match TRBD1. CDR3 size: 15 residues. Per germline, CDR1 SGHRS and CDR2 YFSETQ. The ends lost 7 bases at V and 6 bases at J; junction bases unmatched: 14. CDR3 sequence: CASGRGTGQGGEQYF. CDR3 DNA: TGCGCCAGCGGCCGCGGGACAGGGCAAGGAGGCGAGCAGTACTTC. The complete variable domain, with remaining parts taken from reference TRBV5-1 and TRBJ2-7, reads KAGVTQTPRYLIKTRGQQVTLSCSPISGHRSVSWYQQTPGQGLQFLFEYFSETQRNKGNFPGRFSGRQFSNSRSEMNVSTLELGDSALYLCASGRGTGQGGEQYFGPGTRLTVT.

This clone has a single count. V usage is TRBV3-1 (or the pseudogene TRBV3-2) and J usage is TRBJ2-7, with 8 bases aligning to TRBD1. Germline V gene lookup returns CDR1 LGHDT and CDR2 YNNKEL (reference sequence). V was pared by 5 bases and J by 3 bases, with 6 bases of the junction left unmatched. The CDR3 length is 14 residues. The CDR3 DNA follows: TGTGCCAGCAGCTCAGGACAGGGCGACTACGAGCAGTACTTC. Residues: CASSSGQGDYEQYF.

The chain joins TRBV7-9 to TRBJ1-1, with D unresolved. V was clipped by 1 base and J by 4 bases, with 10 bases between them. The CDR3 loop spans 14 amino acids. The germline V gene encodes CDR1 SEHNR and CDR2 FQNEAQ (reference sequence). The CDR3 loop is CASSLVASGTEAFF. CDR3 nucleotides: TGTGCCAGCAGCTTAGTGGCATCGGGCACTGAAGCTTTCTTT.

CDR3 sequence (DNA): TGTGCCAGCAGTACACGTTACTCTGGAAACACCATATATTTT. Residues: CASSTRYSGNTIYF. The chain uses TRBV6-5 and TRBJ1-3; no clear D gene. V was pared by 5 bases and J by 0 bases, with 8 bases between. This CDR3 region has 14 residues. Germline assignment: CDR1 MNHEY and CDR2 SVGAGI.

The chain combines TRBV9 with TRBJ1-3; D gene unclear. The length of the CDR3 is 13 residues. Per the germline V gene, CDR1 is SGDLS and CDR2 is YYNGEE. Deletions cut 0 bases from V and 5 bases from J, with 6 bases between. The CDR3 spells CASSVGGRNTIYF. The CDR3 region has the DNA TGTGCCAGCAGCGTAGGAGGGAGAAACACCATATATTTT.

The chain employs TRBV12-3 or TRBV12-4 and TRBJ2-7, with 7 bases lining up with TRBD2. Trimming removed 7 bases from V and 0 bases from J; junction bases left unmatched: 3. This CDR3 is 13 amino acids long. The CDR3 DNA follows: TGTGCCAGCAAGAAGCGGGGCTCCTACGAGCAGTACTTC. Protein sequence: CASKKRGSYEQYF.

This rearrangement joins TRBV6-5 to TRBJ1-5, with D possibly TRBD1 on 6 matching bases. The CDR3 extends over 13 amino acids. CDR1 MNHEY and CDR2 SVGAGI come from the germline V gene. Trimming shortened V by 6 bases and J by 9 bases, and 15 bases separated the two germline ends. CDR3 protein: CASSNRRGGPQHF. As DNA, the CDR3 is TGTGCCAGCAGCAACAGGAGAGGGGGGCCCCAGCATTTT.

The V and J genes are TRBV19 and TRBJ1-1; D possibly corresponds to TRBD1 (6 bases). CDR3 size: 15 residues. The V end was cut by 6 bases, the J end by 2 bases, with 16 bases between. CDR1 LNHDA and CDR2 SQIVND come from the germline V gene (reference sequence). In DNA form, the CDR3 reads TGTGCCAGTAGGCCTGGTGGTGGGGGCAACACTGAAGCTTTCTTT. It codes for CASRPGGGGNTEAFF.

The chain joins TRBV19 to TRBJ2-3; TRBD1 is a possible D gene (7 bases). Trimming took 6 bases from V and 10 from J, leaving 14 bases between them. Germline V gene sequence: CDR1 LNHDA, CDR2 SQIVND (reference sequence). This CDR3 has 12 amino acids. The CDR3 is CASRRQGGPQYF. The CDR3 DNA follows: TGTGCCAGTAGAAGACAGGGAGGCCCGCAGTATTTT.

The V call is TRBV2, the J call TRBJ1-6; unclear D gene. Germline loops: CDR1 SNHLY, CDR2 FYNNEI. The CDR3 is made up of 15 amino acids. Between the trimmed V and J ends, which lost 1 base and 10 bases, there was a span of 14 bases. CDR3 amino acids: CASSEGVGLRSPLHF. CDR3 DNA: TGTGCCAGCAGTGAAGGGGTTGGTCTGAGGTCACCCCTCCACTTT.

J is TRBJ1-2 and V is TRBV28; tentative D call: TRBD1 (5 bases). The CDR3 has 15 amino acids. From germline, CDR1 is MDHEN and CDR2 SYDVKM. V gave up 6 bases and J gave up 7 bases, with 21 bases separating them. The CDR3 sequence: CASSRSDRVPAGYTF. The CDR3 DNA is TGTGCCAGCAGCCGATCCGACAGAGTCCCCGCTGGCTACACCTTC.

This clone was detected a few times. The chain combines TRBV6-2 or TRBV6-3 with TRBJ2-7; TRBD2 matches 13 bases. Per the germline V gene, CDR1 is MNHEY and CDR2 is SVGEGT. The junction had 7 bases not matched to a gene; V was cut back by 4 bases and J by 4 bases. This CDR3 region has 16 residues. CDR3 sequence: CASSSPRTSGGYEQYF. As DNA, the CDR3 is TGTGCCAGCAGTTCCCCCCGGACTAGCGGGGGTTACGAGCAGTACTTC.

The chain uses TRBV14 and TRBJ1-1, with TRBD1 matching 7 bases. Per germline, CDR1 SGHDN and CDR2 FVKESK. V shed 4 bases, J shed 5 bases, and the junction held 7 bases outside the gene matches. This CDR3 is built from 14 residues. The CDR3 DNA reads as TGTGCCAGCAGCCCTCAACGGGGACAGACTGAAGCTTTCTTT. It codes for CASSPQRGQTEAFF.

This chain links TRBV28 with TRBJ1-1; D is perhaps TRBD1 (5 bases). The CDR3 runs 14 residues. The germline gives CDR1 MDHEN, CDR2 SYDVKM. Deletions cut 2 bases from V and 3 bases from J, with 10 bases between. CDR3 in amino acids: CASSLTGGYTEAFF. As DNA, the CDR3 is TGTGCCAGCAGTTTAACTGGGGGGTACACTGAAGCTTTCTTT.

The V and J genes are TRBV14 and TRBJ1-6; 8 nucleotides line up with TRBD1. The CDR3 runs 16 residues. Germline V gene lookup returns CDR1 SGHDN and CDR2 FVKESK. V was clipped by 1 base and J by 7 bases; unmatched bases: 6. The CDR3 protein is CASSQVGQEPNSPLHF. The CDR3 bases are TGTGCCAGCAGCCAAGTGGGACAGGAGCCAAATTCACCCCTCCACTTT.

J is TRBJ1-2 and V is TRBV4-3, with D hard to call. Trimming removed 0 bases from V and 5 bases from J, with 13 bases in between. The CDR3 runs 15 residues. Per the germline V gene, CDR1 is LGHNA and CDR2 is YSLEER. CDR3 loop: CASSQDSTHSYGYTF. In DNA, the CDR3 is TGCGCCAGCAGCCAAGATTCGACTCATTCTTATGGCTACACCTTC.

The J gene is TRBJ2-1, the V gene TRBV12-3 or TRBV12-4; maybe TRBD1 (5 bases). Deletions cut 5 bases from V and 10 bases from J, with 9 bases between. CDR3 size: 11 residues. The CDR3 sequence: CASSLYREQFF. CDR3 coding DNA: TGTGCCAGCAGTCTATACAGGGAGCAGTTCTTC.

The chain carries TRBV15 and TRBJ1-6; D is ambiguous. The germline CDR1 and CDR2 sequences are LNHNV and YYDKDF (reference sequence). CDR3 length: 16 amino acids. The V gene lost 0 bases and the J gene lost 0 bases, with 6 bases spanning the gap. The CDR3 sequence: CATSRELGSYNSPLHF. The CDR3 DNA follows: TGTGCCACCAGCAGAGAGCTAGGCTCCTATAATTCACCCCTCCACTTT.

The J gene is TRBJ2-7, the V gene TRBV29-1; D remains ambiguous. CDR3 size: 14 residues. The germline V gene encodes CDR1 SQVTM and CDR2 ANQGSEA. The V end lost 5 bases, the J end lost 2 bases, and 16 bases lay between the germline ends. The CDR3 reads CSVRPVGRTYEQYF. The CDR3 nucleotides read TGCAGCGTTCGCCCAGTGGGCAGAACCTACGAGCAGTACTTC.

The gene calls are TRBV7-6 and TRBJ2-1; 7 bases align to TRBD2. Looked up from germline, CDR1 is SGHVS and CDR2 is FNYEAQ. V trimming: 5 bases; J trimming: 9 bases; junction bases outside the gene matches: 16. The CDR3 contains 16 residues. The CDR3, as DNA: TGTGCCAGCAGCCTACTACTAGCGAACCAAGGCGGTGAGCAGTTCTTC. Protein: CASSLLLANQGGEQFF.

The V and J genes are TRBV30 and TRBJ1-6; the match to TRBD1 covers 10 bases. Per germline, CDR1 GTSNPN and CDR2 SVGIG (reference sequence). This CDR3 is 13 amino acids long. With V trimmed by 3 bases and J by 8 bases, 1 base remained unmatched. In DNA form, the CDR3 reads TGTGCCTGGAGGACAGGGGGCGATTCACCCCTCCACTTT. Its protein product is CAWRTGGDSPLHF.

This chain links TRBV12-3 or TRBV12-4 with TRBJ2-1, with D unresolved. Trimming stripped 5 bases from V and 5 bases from J, with 7 bases between. The CDR3 spans 12 residues. The CDR3 loop is CASSRHHNEQFF. CDR3 coding DNA: TGTGCCAGCAGTCGACACCACAATGAGCAGTTCTTC.

This clone appeared a single time. The V call is TRBV11-3, the J call TRBJ2-7; D perhaps matches TRBD1 (6 bases). The V gene lost 2 bases and the J gene lost 2 bases, with 13 bases spanning the gap. The CDR3 has 15 residues. Germline V CDR1 and CDR2: SGHNT, YENEEA. The chain's CDR3 is CASSLSVTGTYEQYF. CDR3 bases: TGTGCCAGCAGCTTAAGTGTGACAGGAACCTACGAGCAGTACTTC.

This sequence joins TRBV6-5 and TRBJ2-2; tentative D call: TRBD2 (5 bases). Trimming stripped 2 bases from V and 5 bases from J, with 15 bases between. This CDR3 is built from 16 residues. Germline values: CDR1 MNHEY, CDR2 SVGAGI. The CDR3 coding sequence is TGTGCCAGCAGTTACAATCGGGGAGATAGGACCGGGGAGCTGTTTTTT. It codes for CASSYNRGDRTGELFF.